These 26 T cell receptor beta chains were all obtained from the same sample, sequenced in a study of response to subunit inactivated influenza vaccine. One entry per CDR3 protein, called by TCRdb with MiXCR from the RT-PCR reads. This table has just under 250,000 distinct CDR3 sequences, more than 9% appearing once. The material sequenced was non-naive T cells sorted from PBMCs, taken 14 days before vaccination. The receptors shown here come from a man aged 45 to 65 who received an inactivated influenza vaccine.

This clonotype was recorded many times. The CDR3 spells CASSLFIGTGTDTQYF. Here the CDR3 DNA reads TGTGCCAGCAGTTTATTCATCGGGACAGGGACAGATACGCAGTATTTT. The rearrangement joins TRBV28 to TRBJ2-3; 9 nucleotides agree with TRBD1. This CDR3 comprises 16 residues. In germline, CDR1 is MDHEN, CDR2 SYDVKM. J lost 3 bases, V lost 1 base, and 5 bases had no gene match.

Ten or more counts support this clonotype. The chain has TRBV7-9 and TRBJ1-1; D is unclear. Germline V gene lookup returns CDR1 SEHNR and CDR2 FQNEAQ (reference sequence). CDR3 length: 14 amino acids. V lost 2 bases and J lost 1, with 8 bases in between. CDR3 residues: CASSLLAANTEAFF. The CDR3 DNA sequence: TGTGCCAGCAGCTTATTGGCAGCGAACACTGAAGCTTTCTTT.

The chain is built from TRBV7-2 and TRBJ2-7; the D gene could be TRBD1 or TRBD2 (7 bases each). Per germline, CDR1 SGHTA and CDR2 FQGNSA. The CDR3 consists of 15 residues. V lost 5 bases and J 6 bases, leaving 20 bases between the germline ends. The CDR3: CASSTFRQGGGEQYF. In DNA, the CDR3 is TGTGCCAGCAGCACGTTCAGACAGGGCGGGGGCGAGCAGTACTTC.

In nucleotides, the CDR3 is TGTGCCAGCAGTGAAGCGGCTAGCGGGGGCCTGTTCCACAATGAGCAGTTCTTC. It is translated as CASSEAASGGLFHNEQFF. The chain links TRBV2 to TRBJ2-1; 10 bases are shared with TRBD2. J was trimmed by 5 bases and V by 0 bases; bases with no gene match: 10. Germline CDR1 reads SNHLY; CDR2 reads FYNNEI. The CDR3 loop spans 18 amino acids. Combining the CDR3 with reference TRBV2 and TRBJ2-1 gives the whole variable domain EPEVTQTPSHQVTQMGQEVILRCVPISNHLYFYWYRQILGQKVEFLVSFYNNEISEKSEIFDDQFSVERPDGSNFTLKIRSTKLEDSAMYFCASSEAASGGLFHNEQFFGPGTRLTVL.

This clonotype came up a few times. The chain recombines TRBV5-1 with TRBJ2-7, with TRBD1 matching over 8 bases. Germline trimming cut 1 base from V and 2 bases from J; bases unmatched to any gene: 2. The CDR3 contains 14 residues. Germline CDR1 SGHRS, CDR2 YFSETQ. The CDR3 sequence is CASSLQQGAYEQYF. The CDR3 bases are TGCGCCAGCAGCTTGCAACAGGGGGCCTACGAGCAGTACTTC.

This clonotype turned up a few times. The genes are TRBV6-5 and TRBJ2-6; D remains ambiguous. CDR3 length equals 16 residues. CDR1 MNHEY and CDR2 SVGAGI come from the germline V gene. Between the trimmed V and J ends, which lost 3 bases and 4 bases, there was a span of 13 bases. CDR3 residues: CASSYSVSVGANVLTF. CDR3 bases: TGTGCCAGCAGTTATTCCGTGTCAGTCGGGGCCAACGTCCTGACTTTC.

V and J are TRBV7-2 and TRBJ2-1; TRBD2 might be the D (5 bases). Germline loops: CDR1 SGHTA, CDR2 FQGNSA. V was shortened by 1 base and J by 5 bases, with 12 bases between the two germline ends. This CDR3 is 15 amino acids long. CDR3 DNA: TGTGCCAGCAGCTTAGGAGGGTGGCTGAACAATGAGCAGTTCTTC. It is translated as CASSLGGWLNNEQFF.

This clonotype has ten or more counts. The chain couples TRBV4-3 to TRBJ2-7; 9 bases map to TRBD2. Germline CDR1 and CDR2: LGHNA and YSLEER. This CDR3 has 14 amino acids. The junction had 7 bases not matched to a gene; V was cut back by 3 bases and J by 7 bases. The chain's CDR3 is CASSHGTSRSEQYF. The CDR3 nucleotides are TGCGCCAGCAGCCACGGGACTAGCCGGTCGGAGCAGTACTTC.

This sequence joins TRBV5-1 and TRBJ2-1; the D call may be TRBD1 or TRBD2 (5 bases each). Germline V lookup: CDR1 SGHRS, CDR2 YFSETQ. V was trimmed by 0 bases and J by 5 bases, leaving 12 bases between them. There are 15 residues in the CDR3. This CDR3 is CASSLARDLHNEQFF. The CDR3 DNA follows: TGCGCCAGCAGCTTGGCCAGGGACCTACACAATGAGCAGTTCTTC.

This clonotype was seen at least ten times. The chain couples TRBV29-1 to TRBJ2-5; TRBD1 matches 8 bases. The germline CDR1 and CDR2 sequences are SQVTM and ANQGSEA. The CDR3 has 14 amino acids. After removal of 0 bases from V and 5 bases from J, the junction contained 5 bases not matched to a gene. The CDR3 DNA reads TGCAGCGTTGAAGATCTGACAGGGGTGGAGACCCAGTACTTC. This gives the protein CSVEDLTGVETQYF.

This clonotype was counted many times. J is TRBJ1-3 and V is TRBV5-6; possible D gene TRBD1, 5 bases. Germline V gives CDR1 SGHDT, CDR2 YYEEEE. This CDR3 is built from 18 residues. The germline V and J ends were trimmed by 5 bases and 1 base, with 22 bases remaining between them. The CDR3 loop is CASRFGIQGWGSGNTIYF. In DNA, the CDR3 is TGTGCCAGCAGATTTGGGATCCAGGGATGGGGATCTGGAAACACCATATATTTT.

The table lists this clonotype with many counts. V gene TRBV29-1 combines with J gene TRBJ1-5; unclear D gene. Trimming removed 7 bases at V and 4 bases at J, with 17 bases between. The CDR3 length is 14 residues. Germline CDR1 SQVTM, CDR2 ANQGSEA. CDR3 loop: CSAVIGTGNQPQHF. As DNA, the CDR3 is TGCAGCGCTGTAATAGGAACGGGGAATCAGCCCCAGCATTTT.

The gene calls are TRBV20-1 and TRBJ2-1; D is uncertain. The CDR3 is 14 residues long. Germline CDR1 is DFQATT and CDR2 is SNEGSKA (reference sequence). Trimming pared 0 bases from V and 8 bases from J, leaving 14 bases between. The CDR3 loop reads CSARDRNPLHEQFF. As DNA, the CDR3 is TGCAGTGCTAGAGATAGGAACCCTCTCCATGAGCAGTTCTTC.

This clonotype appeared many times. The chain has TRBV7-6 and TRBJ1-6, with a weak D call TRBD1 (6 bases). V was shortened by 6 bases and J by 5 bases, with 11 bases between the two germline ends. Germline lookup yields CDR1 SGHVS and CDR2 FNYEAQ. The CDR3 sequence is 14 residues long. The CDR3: CASSAAGDNSPLHF. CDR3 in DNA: TGTGCCAGCAGTGCGGCAGGGGATAATTCACCCCTCCACTTT.

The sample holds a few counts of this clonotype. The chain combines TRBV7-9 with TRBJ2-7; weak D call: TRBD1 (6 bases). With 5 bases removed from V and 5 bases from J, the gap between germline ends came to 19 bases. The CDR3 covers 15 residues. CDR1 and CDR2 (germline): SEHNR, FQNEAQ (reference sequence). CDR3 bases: TGTGCCAGCAGCAAGTCAGGGGACCCAGGCAACGAGCAGTACTTC. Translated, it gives CASSKSGDPGNEQYF.

The CDR3: CASRRRGGISSYEQYF. Here the CDR3 DNA reads TGCGCCAGCAGGCGGAGGGGAGGGATAAGCTCCTACGAGCAGTACTTC. This rearrangement joins TRBV10-2 to TRBJ2-7; 7 bases match TRBD2. CDR3 length: 16 residues. V shed 6 bases, J shed 0 bases, and the junction held 11 bases outside the gene matches. Germline loops: CDR1 WSHSY, CDR2 SAAADI.

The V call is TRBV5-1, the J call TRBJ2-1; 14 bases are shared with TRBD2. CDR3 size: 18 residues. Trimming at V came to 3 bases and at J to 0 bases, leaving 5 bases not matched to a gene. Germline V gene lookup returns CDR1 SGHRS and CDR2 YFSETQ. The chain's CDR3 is CASSWGTSGSSSYNEQFF. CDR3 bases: TGCGCCAGCAGCTGGGGGACTAGCGGGAGCAGCTCCTACAATGAGCAGTTCTTC.

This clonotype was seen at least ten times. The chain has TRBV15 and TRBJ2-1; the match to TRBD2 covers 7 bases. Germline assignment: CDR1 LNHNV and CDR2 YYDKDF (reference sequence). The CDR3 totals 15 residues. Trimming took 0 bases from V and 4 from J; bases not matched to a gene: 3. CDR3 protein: CATSRDAGAYNEQFF. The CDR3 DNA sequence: TGTGCCACCAGCAGAGACGCGGGAGCGTACAATGAGCAGTTCTTC.

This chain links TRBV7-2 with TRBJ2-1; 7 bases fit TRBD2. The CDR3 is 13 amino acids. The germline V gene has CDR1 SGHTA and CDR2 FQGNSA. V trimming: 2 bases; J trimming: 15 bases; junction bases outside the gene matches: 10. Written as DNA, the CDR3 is TGTGCCAGCAGCTTAATGGGGGAGGGCCCCCGGTTCTTC. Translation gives CASSLMGEGPRFF.

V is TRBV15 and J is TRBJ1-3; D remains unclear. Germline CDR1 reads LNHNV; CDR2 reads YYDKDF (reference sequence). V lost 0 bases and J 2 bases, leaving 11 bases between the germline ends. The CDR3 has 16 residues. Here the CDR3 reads CATSRDHRIAGNTIYF. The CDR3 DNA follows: TGTGCCACCAGCAGAGATCACAGAATCGCTGGAAACACCATATATTTT.

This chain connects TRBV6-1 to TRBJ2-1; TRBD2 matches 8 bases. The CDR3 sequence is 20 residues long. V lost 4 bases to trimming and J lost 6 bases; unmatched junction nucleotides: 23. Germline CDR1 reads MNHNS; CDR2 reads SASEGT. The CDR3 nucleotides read TGTGCCAGCAGTGCCCTTTTGCCCTTCGCTGGGACTAGGTATGGCAATGAGCAGTTCTTC. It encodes CASSALLPFAGTRYGNEQFF.

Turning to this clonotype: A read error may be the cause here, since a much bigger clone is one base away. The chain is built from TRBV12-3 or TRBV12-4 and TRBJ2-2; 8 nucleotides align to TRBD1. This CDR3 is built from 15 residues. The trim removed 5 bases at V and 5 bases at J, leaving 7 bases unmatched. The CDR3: CASSPDRGSTGELFF. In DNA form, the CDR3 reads TGTGCCAGCAGTCCCGACAGGGGTAGTACCGGGGAGCTGTTTTTT.

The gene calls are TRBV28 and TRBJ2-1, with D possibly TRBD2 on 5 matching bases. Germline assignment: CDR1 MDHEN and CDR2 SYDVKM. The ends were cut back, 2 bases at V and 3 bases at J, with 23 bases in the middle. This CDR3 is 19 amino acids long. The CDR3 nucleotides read TGTGCCAGCAGTTTACTCCCCCCCGGGAAAGGTAAGGTCTACAATGAGCAGTTCTTC. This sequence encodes CASSLLPPGKGKVYNEQFF.

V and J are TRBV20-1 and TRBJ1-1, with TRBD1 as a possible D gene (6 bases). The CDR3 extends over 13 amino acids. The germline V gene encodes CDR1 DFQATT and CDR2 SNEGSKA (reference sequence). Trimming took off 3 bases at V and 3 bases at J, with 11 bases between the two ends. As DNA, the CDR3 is TGCAGTGCTAGTCGGGGGCCTTACACTGAAGCTTTCTTT. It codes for CSASRGPYTEAFF.

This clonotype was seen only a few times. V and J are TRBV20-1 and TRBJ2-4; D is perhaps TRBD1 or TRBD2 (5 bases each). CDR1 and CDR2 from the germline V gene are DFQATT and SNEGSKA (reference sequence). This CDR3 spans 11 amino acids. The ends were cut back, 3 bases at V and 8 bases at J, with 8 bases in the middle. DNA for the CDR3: TGCAGTGCTAGCTTGGGGGACATTCAGTACTTC. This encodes CSASLGDIQYF.

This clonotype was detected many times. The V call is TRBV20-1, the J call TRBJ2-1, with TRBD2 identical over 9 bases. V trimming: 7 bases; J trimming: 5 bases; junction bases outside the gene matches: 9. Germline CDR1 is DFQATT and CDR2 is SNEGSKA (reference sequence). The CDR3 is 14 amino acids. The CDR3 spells CSGPKSGGNNEQFF. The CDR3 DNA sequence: TGCAGTGGTCCCAAGAGCGGGGGGAACAATGAGCAGTTCTTC.